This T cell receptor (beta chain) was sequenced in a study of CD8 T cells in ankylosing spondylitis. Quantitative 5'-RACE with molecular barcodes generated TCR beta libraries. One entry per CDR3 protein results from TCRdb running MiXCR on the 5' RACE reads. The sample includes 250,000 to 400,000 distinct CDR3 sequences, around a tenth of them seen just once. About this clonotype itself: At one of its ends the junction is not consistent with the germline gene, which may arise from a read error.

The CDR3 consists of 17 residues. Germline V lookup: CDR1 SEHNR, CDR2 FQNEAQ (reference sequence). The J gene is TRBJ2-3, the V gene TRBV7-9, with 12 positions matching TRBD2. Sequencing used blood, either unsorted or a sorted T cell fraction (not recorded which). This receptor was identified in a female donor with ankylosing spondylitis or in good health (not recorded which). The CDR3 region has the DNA TGTGCCAGCAGCCCTCGACTAGCGGGGGAAAGCATAGATACGCAGTATTTT. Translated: CASSPRLAGESIDTQYF.